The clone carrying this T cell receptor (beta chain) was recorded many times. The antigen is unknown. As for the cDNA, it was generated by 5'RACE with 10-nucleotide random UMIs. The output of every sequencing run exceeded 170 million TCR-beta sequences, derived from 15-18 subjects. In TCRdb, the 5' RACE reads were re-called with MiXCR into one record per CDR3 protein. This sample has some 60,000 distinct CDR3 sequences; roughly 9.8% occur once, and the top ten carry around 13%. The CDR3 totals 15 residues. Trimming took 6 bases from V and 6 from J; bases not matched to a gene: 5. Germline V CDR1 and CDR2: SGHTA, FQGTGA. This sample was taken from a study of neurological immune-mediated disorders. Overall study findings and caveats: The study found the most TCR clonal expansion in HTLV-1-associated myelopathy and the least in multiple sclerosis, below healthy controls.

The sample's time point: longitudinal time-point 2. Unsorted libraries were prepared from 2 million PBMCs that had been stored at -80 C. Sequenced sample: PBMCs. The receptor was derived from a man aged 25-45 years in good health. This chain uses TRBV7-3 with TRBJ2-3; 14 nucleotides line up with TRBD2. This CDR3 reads CASSLGLAGVDTQYF. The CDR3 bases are TGTGCCAGCAGTCTGGGACTAGCGGGAGTCGATACGCAGTATTTT.